This T cell receptor beta chain comes out of a study of blood T cell repertoires in COVID-19. About the research overall: Samples taken during acute and convalescent COVID-19 were collected in the United States, Italy and Spain. PBMCs, B-cell-depleted T cells, or T cells were the source of the cDNA or gDNA that made up the material.

The CDR3 covers 17 residues. With 5 bases clipped from V and 0 bases from J, the junction kept 6 bases outside the gene matches. CDR1 and CDR2 (germline): SEHNR, FQNEAQ (reference sequence). Methods used by the authors: Amplified reference gene primers provided the basis for estimating nucleated cell counts. Generated by immunoSEQ multiplex PCR, the TCRdb table keeps only in-frame clones and is missing some. V and J calls and clone size follow that table, whereas D and trimming were derived from the DNA. Seen here are 250,000 to 300,000 clones, 86% observed once, and the top ten hold around 3%. This receptor was identified in a woman aged 25 to 39 with active or convalescent COVID-19. Sample: peripheral blood. The rearrangement joins TRBV7-9 to TRBJ1-6, with 8 bases that match TRBD1. DNA for the CDR3: TGTGCCAGCAGCCCTCGACAGGGGAGCTCCTATAATTCACCCCTCCACTTT. Protein: CASSPRQGSSYNSPLHF.